This note documents a single T cell receptor (beta chain) sequence. What it recognizes is unknown. The data are from a study of cytomegalovirus exposure and HLA in healthy donors. PCR used 60 Vbeta primers and 13 Jbeta primers. Clones were sequenced by immunoSEQ multiplex PCR, and TCRdb holds only the in-frame ones, with some missing. The sample gives approximately 150,000 clones, approximately 78% of which show up once; about 3.4% is in the top ten. Germline V gene lookup returns CDR1 MDHEN and CDR2 SYDVKM. The trim removed 3 bases at V and 4 bases at J, leaving 3 bases unmatched. The CDR3 consists of 14 residues. General observations from the study: Data from an earlier analysis indicated that most TCR beta V segments were productive either about 90% or about 30% of the time.

The specimen was PBMCs. The V gene is TRBV28, the J gene TRBJ1-2, with TRBD1 matching 9 bases. The TCR sequence derives from a man younger than 35 in good health and CMV-seropositive. The CDR3: CASSFTGGRYGYTF. In nucleotides, the CDR3 is TGTGCCAGCAGTTTTACAGGGGGCCGCTATGGCTACACCTTC.